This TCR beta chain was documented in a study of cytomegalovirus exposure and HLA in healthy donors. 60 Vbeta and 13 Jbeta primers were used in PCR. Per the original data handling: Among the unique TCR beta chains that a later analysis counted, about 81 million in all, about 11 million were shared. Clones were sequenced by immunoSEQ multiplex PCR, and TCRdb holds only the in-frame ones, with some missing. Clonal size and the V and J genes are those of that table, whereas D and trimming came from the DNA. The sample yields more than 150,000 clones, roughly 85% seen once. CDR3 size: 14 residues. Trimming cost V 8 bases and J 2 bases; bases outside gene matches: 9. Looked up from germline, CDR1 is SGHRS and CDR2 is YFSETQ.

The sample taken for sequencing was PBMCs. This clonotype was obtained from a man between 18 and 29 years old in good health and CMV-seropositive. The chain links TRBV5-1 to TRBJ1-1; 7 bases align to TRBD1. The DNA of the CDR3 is TGCGCCAGTACCGGGACAGATGCCAACACTGAAGCTTTCTTT. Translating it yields CASTGTDANTEAFF.